The sequence of this TCR beta chain was determined in a study of cytomegalovirus exposure and HLA in healthy donors. 60 Vbeta and 13 Jbeta primers were used in PCR. TCRdb's copy holds only in-frame clones and misses some; the assay was immunoSEQ multiplex PCR. Of some 140,000 clones listed, roughly 70% are singletons. Germline CDR1 and CDR2: SGHRS and YFSETQ. CDR3 length equals 15 residues. Trimming removed 4 bases from V and 4 bases from J; junction bases left unmatched: 8. Study-level results: In a later analysis, TCR beta V- and J-gene trimming showed a link to a missense DCLRE1C variant. Analysis performed later found under 20,000 TCR beta sequences associated with HLA alleles at 0.05 false discovery rate. Earlier analysis yielded a pattern in which most TCR beta V segments were productive about 90% or about 30% of the time.

As for this clone: Its cognate antigen is unknown.

Regarding donors, all were healthy bone marrow donors. The source material was PBMCs. This chain links TRBV5-1 with TRBJ1-1, with TRBD1 matching over 9 bases. The TCR was taken from a man aged 25-45 years in good health and CMV-seronegative. CDR3 DNA sequence: TGCGCCAGCAGCAATCCGACAGGGGGAGGCACTGAAGCTTTCTTT. The encoded protein is CASSNPTGGGTEAFF.